The 15 T cell receptor beta chains in this list originate from one sample, sequenced in a study of blood T cell repertoires in COVID-19. Generated by immunoSEQ multiplex PCR, the TCRdb table keeps only in-frame clones and is missing some. The sample shows tens of thousands of clones, roughly 80% of them seen only once. The sample consisted of peripheral blood. The receptors here all came from a woman in her 70s with acute or convalescent COVID-19.

The chain recombines TRBV6-5 with TRBJ2-2, with 7 bases aligning to TRBD2. CDR3 length: 14 amino acids. Germline CDR1 MNHEY, CDR2 SVGAGI. Trimming took 6 bases from V and 3 from J; bases not matched to a gene: 4. CDR3 in amino acids: CASRGAGYTGELFF. CDR3 DNA sequence: TGTGCCAGCAGAGGAGCGGGGTACACCGGGGAGCTGTTTTTT.

The gene calls are TRBV5-7 and TRBJ1-2; a possible D gene is TRBD1 (5 bases). TRBV5-7 belongs to the ORF category, with a function that is uncertain. The CDR3 has 15 residues. V was clipped by 1 base and J by 4 bases, with 14 bases between them. The DNA for the CDR3 is TGTGCCAGCAGCTTGATGCAGGGTATGTTCTATGGCTACACCTTC. This translates into CASSLMQGMFYGYTF.

This chain connects TRBV23-1 to TRBJ2-5; TRBD1 aligns across 9 bases. TRBV23-1 is classed as an ORF, of uncertain function. This CDR3 has 15 residues. J gave up 3 bases and V 4 bases, and 6 bases lay outside the gene matches. The CDR3 DNA reads as TGCGCCAGCAGTCGGGGACAGGGCGTAAAAGAGACCCAGTACTTC. This sequence encodes CASSRGQGVKETQYF.

CDR3 loop: CASSRLGLAESSYEQYF. The CDR3 region has the DNA TGTGCCAGCAGCCGCCTGGGACTAGCGGAAAGCTCCTACGAGCAGTACTTC. The J gene is TRBJ2-7, the V gene TRBV11-2; the match to TRBD2 covers 11 bases. After removal of 5 bases from V and 0 bases from J, the junction contained 9 bases not matched to a gene. The CDR3 runs to 17 residues. In germline, CDR1 is SGHAT, CDR2 FQNNGV.

This clone appeared a few times. The rearrangement joins TRBV4-2 to TRBJ2-1; possibly TRBD2 for D (6 bases). The CDR3 contains 12 residues. Germline CDR1 and CDR2: LGHNA and YNFKEQ. V lost 3 bases and J lost 9, with 9 bases in between. Here the CDR3 reads CASSQLAFEQFF. In DNA, the CDR3 is TGTGCCAGCAGCCAGCTAGCGTTTGAGCAGTTCTTC.

CDR3 sequence: CSASTRRQGSQPQHF. The DNA of the CDR3 is TGCAGTGCTAGTACCCGCCGGCAGGGGTCTCAGCCCCAGCATTTT. The chain employs TRBV20-1 and TRBJ1-5, with D possibly matching TRBD1 (6 bases). The CDR3 extends over 15 amino acids. CDR1 and CDR2 from the germline V gene are DFQATT and SNEGSKA (reference sequence). The germline V and J ends were trimmed by 3 bases and 6 bases, with 18 bases remaining between them.

The CDR3 bases are TGTGCCAGCAGTTCGCAGGGTTTTATGAACACTGAAGCTTTCTTT. It codes for CASSSQGFMNTEAFF. J is TRBJ1-1 and V is TRBV27, with TRBD1 as a possible D gene (5 bases). The CDR3 length is 15 residues. Between the trimmed V and J ends, which lost 4 bases and 0 bases, there was a span of 12 bases. Germline CDR1 MNHEY, CDR2 SMNVEV (reference sequence).

The V gene is TRBV6-5, the J gene TRBJ1-1; D is possibly TRBD1 (6 bases). The CDR3 consists of 11 residues. The V gene's germline CDR1 is MNHEY and CDR2 SVGAGI. Trimming left V 10 bases short and J 9 bases short, with 15 bases between. CDR3 loop: CATISGTKAFF. Here the CDR3 DNA reads TGTGCCACCATATCCGGGACAAAAGCTTTCTTT.

The CDR3 coding sequence is TGTGCCAGCAGGAAGGGACTAACCCAAGAGACCCAGTACTTC. This encodes CASRKGLTQETQYF. The chain is built from TRBV6-6 and TRBJ2-5; 7 positions match TRBD2. CDR1 and CDR2 (germline): MNHNY, SVGAGI (reference sequence). J gave up 1 base and V 6 bases, and 5 bases lay outside the gene matches. The CDR3 has 14 residues.

The chain recombines TRBV9 with TRBJ2-1; TRBD1 is a possible D gene (5 bases). The CDR3 consists of 16 residues. Deletions cut 0 bases from V and 8 bases from J, with 18 bases between. Germline V lookup: CDR1 SGDLS, CDR2 YYNGEE. CDR3 sequence: CASSVASTGKSDEQFF. The DNA for the CDR3 is TGTGCCAGCAGCGTAGCTAGTACAGGAAAAAGCGATGAGCAGTTCTTC.

The CDR3 region is CASSSQGLGNTEAFF. CDR3 sequence (DNA): TGCGCCAGCAGCTCCCAGGGTTTGGGGAACACTGAAGCTTTCTTT. The chain combines TRBV4-1 with TRBJ1-1, with a tentative D call TRBD1 (5 bases). The germline V and J ends were trimmed by 5 bases and 1 base, with 14 bases remaining between them. CDR1 and CDR2 from the germline V gene are MGHRA and YSYEKL. CDR3 length: 15 residues.

This rearrangement joins TRBV27 to TRBJ2-7; TRBD1 matches 7 bases. V was pared by 6 bases and J by 3 bases, with 14 bases of the junction left unmatched. Germline CDR1 is MNHEY and CDR2 is SMNVEV (reference sequence). CDR3 length: 16 residues. CDR3 DNA sequence: TGTGCCAGCAGGAGCCGGGACAGACCCTTCCTCTACGAGCAGTACTTC. This translates into CASRSRDRPFLYEQYF.

V and J are TRBV29-1 and TRBJ1-1; 8 nucleotides match TRBD1. The ends lost 4 bases at V and 6 bases at J; junction bases unmatched: 4. The CDR3 contains 12 residues. Germline V gene sequence: CDR1 SQVTM, CDR2 ANQGSEA. CDR3 residues: CSVARGQAEAFF. DNA for the CDR3: TGCAGCGTTGCCAGGGGGCAGGCTGAAGCTTTCTTT.

The rearrangement joins TRBV7-3 to TRBJ2-7, with 10 bases that match TRBD2. The CDR3 contains 15 residues. Per the germline V gene, CDR1 is SGHTA and CDR2 is FQGTGA. The V gene end was trimmed by 1 base and the J gene end by 5 bases; junction bases not matched to a gene: 5. The CDR3 DNA reads as TGTGCCAGCAGCTTAAGGTCTAGCGGGAGCCACGAGCAGTACTTC. Its protein is CASSLRSSGSHEQYF.

This chain joins TRBV27 and TRBJ1-1; D is ambiguous. Germline V gene sequence: CDR1 MNHEY, CDR2 SMNVEV (reference sequence). The CDR3 loop spans 14 amino acids. The germline V and J ends were trimmed by 4 bases and 6 bases, with 15 bases remaining between them. The chain's CDR3 is CASSSHGIYAEAFF. The CDR3 nucleotides are TGTGCCAGCAGTTCGCACGGGATATACGCTGAAGCTTTCTTT.